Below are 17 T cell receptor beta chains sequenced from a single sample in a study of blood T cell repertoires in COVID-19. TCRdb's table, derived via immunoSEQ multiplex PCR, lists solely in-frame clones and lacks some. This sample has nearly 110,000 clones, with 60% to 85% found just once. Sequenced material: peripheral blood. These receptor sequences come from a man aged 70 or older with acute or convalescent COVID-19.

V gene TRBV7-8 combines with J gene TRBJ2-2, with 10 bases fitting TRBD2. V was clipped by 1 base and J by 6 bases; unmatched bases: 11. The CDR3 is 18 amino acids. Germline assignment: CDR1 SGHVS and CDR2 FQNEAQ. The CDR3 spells CASSLEGLAGASPGELFF. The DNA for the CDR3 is TGTGCCAGCAGCTTAGAAGGTCTAGCGGGGGCGTCTCCCGGGGAGCTGTTTTTT.

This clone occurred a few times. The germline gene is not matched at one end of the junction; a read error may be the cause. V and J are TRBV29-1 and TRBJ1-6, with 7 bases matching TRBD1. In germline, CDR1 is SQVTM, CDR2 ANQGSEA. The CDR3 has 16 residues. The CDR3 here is CSAEKTGRNDNSPLHF. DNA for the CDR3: TGCAGCGCTGAAAAGACAGGGAGGAACGATAATTCACCCCTCCACTTT.

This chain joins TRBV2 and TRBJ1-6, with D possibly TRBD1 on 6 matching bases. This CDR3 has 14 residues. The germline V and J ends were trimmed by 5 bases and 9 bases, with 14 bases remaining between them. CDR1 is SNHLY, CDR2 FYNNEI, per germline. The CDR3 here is CASSNDRTFSPLHF. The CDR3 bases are TGTGCCAGCAGTAACGACAGGACATTTTCACCCCTCCACTTT.

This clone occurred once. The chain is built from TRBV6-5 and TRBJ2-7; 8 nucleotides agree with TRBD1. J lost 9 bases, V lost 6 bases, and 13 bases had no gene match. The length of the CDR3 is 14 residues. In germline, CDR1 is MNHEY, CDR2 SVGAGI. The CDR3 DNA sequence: TGTGCCAGCAGGGGCGCCGGGACAGGCTCCGGGCAGTACTTC. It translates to CASRGAGTGSGQYF.

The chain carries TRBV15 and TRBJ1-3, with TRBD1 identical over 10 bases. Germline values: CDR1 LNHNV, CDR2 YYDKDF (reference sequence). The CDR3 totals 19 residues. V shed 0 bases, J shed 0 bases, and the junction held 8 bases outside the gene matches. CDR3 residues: CATSRDPRQGAYSGNTIYF. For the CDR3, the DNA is TGTGCCACCAGCAGAGATCCCCGACAGGGGGCCTACTCTGGAAACACCATATATTTT.

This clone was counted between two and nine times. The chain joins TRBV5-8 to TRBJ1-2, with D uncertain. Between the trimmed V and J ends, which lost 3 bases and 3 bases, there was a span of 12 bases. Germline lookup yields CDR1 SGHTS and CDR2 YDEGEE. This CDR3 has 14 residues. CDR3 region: CASSSLEPYYGYTF. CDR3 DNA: TGTGCCAGCAGCTCCCTGGAGCCCTACTATGGCTACACCTTC.

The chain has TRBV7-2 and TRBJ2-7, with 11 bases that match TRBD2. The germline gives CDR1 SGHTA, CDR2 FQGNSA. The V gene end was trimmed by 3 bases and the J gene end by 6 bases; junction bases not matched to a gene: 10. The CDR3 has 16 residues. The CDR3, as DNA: TGTGCCAGCAGCTTCCTCATAGCGGGGGGGCCCCGCGAGCAGTACTTC. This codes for CASSFLIAGGPREQYF.

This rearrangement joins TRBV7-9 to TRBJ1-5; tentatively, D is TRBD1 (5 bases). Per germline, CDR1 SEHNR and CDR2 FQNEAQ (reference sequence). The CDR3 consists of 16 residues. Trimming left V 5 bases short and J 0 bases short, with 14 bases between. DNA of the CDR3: TGTGCCAGCAGCCCGTCAGGGTTCAATAGCAATCAGCCCCAGCATTTT. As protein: CASSPSGFNSNQPQHF.

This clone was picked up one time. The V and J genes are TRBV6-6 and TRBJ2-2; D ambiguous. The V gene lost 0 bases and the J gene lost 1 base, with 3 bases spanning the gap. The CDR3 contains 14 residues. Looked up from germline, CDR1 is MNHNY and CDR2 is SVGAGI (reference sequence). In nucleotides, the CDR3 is TGTGCCAGCAGTTACTCCCAGAACACCGGGGAGCTGTTTTTT. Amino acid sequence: CASSYSQNTGELFF.

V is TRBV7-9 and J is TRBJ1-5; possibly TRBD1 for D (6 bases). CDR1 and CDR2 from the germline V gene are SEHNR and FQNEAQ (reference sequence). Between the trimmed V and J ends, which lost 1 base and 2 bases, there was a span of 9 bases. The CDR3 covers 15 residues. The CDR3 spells CASSLEQGGNQPQHF. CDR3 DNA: TGTGCCAGCAGCTTAGAACAGGGAGGCAATCAGCCCCAGCATTTT.

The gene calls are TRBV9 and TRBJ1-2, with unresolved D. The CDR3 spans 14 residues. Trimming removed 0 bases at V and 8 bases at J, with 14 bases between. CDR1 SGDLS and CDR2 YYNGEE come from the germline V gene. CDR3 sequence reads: CASSVDGGEWGYTF. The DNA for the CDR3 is TGTGCCAGCAGCGTAGACGGCGGGGAGTGGGGCTACACCTTC.

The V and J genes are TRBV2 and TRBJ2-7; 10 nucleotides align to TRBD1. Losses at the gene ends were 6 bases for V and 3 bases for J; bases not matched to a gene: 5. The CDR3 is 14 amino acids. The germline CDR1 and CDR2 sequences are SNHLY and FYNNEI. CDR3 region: CASRRTGGIYEQYF. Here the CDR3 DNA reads TGTGCCAGCAGGAGGACAGGGGGTATCTACGAGCAGTACTTC.

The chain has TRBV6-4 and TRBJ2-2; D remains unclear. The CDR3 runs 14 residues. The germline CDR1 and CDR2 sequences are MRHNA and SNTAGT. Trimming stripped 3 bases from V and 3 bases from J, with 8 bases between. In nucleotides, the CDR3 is TGTGCCAGCAGTGAGAACAGAGACACCGGGGAGCTGTTTTTT. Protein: CASSENRDTGELFF.

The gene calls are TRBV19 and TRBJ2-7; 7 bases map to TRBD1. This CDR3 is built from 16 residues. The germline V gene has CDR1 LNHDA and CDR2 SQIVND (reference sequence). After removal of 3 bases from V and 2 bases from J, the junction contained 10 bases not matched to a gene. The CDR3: CASSILPGQPTYEQYF. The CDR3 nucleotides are TGTGCCAGTAGTATCCTACCGGGACAGCCAACCTACGAGCAGTACTTC.

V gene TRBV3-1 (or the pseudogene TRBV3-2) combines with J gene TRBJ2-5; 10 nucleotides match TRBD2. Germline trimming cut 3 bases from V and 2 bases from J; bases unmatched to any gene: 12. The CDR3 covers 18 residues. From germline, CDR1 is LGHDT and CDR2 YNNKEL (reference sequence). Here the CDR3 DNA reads TGTGCCAGCAGCCAGGAGGAGGATAGCGGGGGGTCTCAAGAGACCCAGTACTTC. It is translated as CASSQEEDSGGSQETQYF.

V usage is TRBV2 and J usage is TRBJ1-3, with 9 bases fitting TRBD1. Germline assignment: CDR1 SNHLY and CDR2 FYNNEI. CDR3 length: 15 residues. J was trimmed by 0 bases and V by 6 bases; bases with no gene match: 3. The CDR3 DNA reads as TGTGCCAGCAGAAGACAGGGGGTCTCTGGAAACACCATATATTTT. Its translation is CASRRQGVSGNTIYF.

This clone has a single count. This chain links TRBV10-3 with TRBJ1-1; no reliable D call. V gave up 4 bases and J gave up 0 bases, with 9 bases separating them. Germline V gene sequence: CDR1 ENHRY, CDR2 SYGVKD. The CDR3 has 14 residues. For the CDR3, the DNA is TGTGCCATCAGTGTCTCAGTTATGAACACTGAAGCTTTCTTT. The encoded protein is CAISVSVMNTEAFF.